A selection of T cell receptor beta chains follows, all from one sample in a study of blood T cell repertoires in COVID-19. Assay: immunoSEQ multiplex PCR; the TCRdb copy retains only in-frame clones and omits some. Of around 140,000 clones detected, about 82% appear once; the ten largest clones hold 3.5% to 5%. Sample: peripheral blood. The origin of the receptors is a woman older than 75 with active or convalescent COVID-19. The CDR3 runs from the conserved cysteine through the conserved F or W. D genes are given only for firm matches. The size entry is marked missing in some rows and otherwise reads once, few, many or a size class.

j_call: TRBJ2-3
v_call: TRBV7-2
clone_size: few
d_call: NA
cdr3_length: 15
cdr3_aa: CASSFSRDSTNTQYF
cdr3_nt: TGTGCCAGCAGCTTCTCCCGTGACTCCACAAATACGCAGTATTTT

j_call: TRBJ2-5
v_call: TRBV20-1
clone_size: NA
d_call: NA
cdr3_length: 11
cdr3_aa: CSARQQETQYF
cdr3_nt: TGCAGTGCTAGGCAGCAAGAGACCCAGTACTTC

j_call: TRBJ1-6
v_call: TRBV28
clone_size: NA
d_call: TRBD1
cdr3_length: 17
cdr3_aa: CASSFPGQISRDSPLHF
cdr3_nt: TGTGCCAGCAGTTTCCCGGGACAGATAAGTAGGGATTCACCCCTCCACTTT

j_call: TRBJ2-7
v_call: TRBV27
clone_size: NA
d_call: NA
cdr3_length: 12
cdr3_aa: CASTGNSYEQYF
cdr3_nt: TGTGCCAGCACGGGGAATTCCTACGAGCAGTACTTC

j_call: TRBJ1-5
v_call: TRBV24-1
clone_size: NA
d_call: TRBD1
cdr3_length: 15
cdr3_aa: CATSAGGQWNQPQHF
cdr3_nt: TGTGCCACCAGTGCCGGGGGACAGTGGAATCAGCCCCAGCATTTT

j_call: TRBJ1-3
v_call: TRBV5-8
clone_size: NA
d_call: NA
cdr3_length: 15
cdr3_aa: CASSFRGVSGNTIYF
cdr3_nt: TGTGCCAGCAGCTTTAGAGGCGTCTCTGGAAACACCATATATTTT

j_call: TRBJ2-1
v_call: TRBV4-2
clone_size: NA
d_call: TRBD2
cdr3_length: 16
cdr3_aa: CASSQGTSGDYNEQFF
cdr3_nt: TGTGCCAGCAGCCAAGGCACTAGCGGGGACTACAATGAGCAGTTCTTC

j_call: TRBJ2-7
v_call: TRBV4-3
clone_size: few
d_call: TRBD2
cdr3_length: 14
cdr3_aa: CASSRGTSLGEQYF
cdr3_nt: TGCGCCAGCAGCCGCGGGACTAGCCTCGGCGAGCAGTACTTC

j_call: TRBJ1-1
v_call: TRBV30
clone_size: NA
d_call: NA
cdr3_length: 13
cdr3_aa: CAYSRSPGTEAFF
cdr3_nt: TGTGCCTATTCCCGCTCACCGGGCACTGAAGCTTTCTTT

j_call: TRBJ1-5
v_call: TRBV12-3/TRBV12-4
clone_size: NA
d_call: TRBD1
cdr3_length: 13
cdr3_aa: CASSWTGYQPQHF
cdr3_nt: TGTGCCAGCAGTTGGACAGGATATCAGCCCCAGCATTTT

j_call: TRBJ2-2
v_call: TRBV5-1
clone_size: NA
d_call: TRBD2
cdr3_length: 16
cdr3_aa: CASSKTSGGFYGELFF
cdr3_nt: TGCGCCAGCAGCAAAACTAGCGGGGGATTTTACGGGGAGCTGTTTTTT

j_call: TRBJ2-1
v_call: TRBV7-3
clone_size: NA
d_call: NA
cdr3_length: 15
cdr3_aa: CASSLLQGGRREQFF
cdr3_nt: TGTGCCAGCAGCTTACTCCAAGGCGGTCGCCGTGAGCAGTTCTTC

j_call: TRBJ2-5
v_call: TRBV7-8
clone_size: NA
d_call: TRBD2
cdr3_length: 15
cdr3_aa: CASSSRGGNQETQYF
cdr3_nt: TGTGCCAGCAGCAGCCGGGGGGGAAACCAAGAGACCCAGTACTTC

j_call: TRBJ2-4
v_call: TRBV9
clone_size: NA
d_call: NA
cdr3_length: 16
cdr3_aa: CASSAGMQGSLDIQYF
cdr3_nt: TGTGCCAGCAGCGCCGGAATGCAGGGGTCCCTGGACATTCAGTACTTC

j_call: TRBJ2-6
v_call: TRBV14
clone_size: NA
d_call: NA
cdr3_length: 16
cdr3_aa: CASTGVPLAGANVLTF
cdr3_nt: TGTGCCAGCACCGGGGTGCCTCTCGCGGGGGCCAACGTCCTGACTTTC

j_call: TRBJ2-3
v_call: TRBV6-6
clone_size: NA
d_call: TRBD2
cdr3_length: 14
cdr3_aa: CASRSGEYTDTQYF
cdr3_nt: TGTGCCAGCAGAAGCGGGGAATACACAGATACGCAGTATTTT

j_call: TRBJ2-7
v_call: TRBV18
clone_size: NA
d_call: TRBD1
cdr3_length: 14
cdr3_aa: CASSPWTGLREQYF
cdr3_nt: TGTGCCAGCTCACCGTGGACAGGGCTTCGGGAGCAGTACTTC

j_call: TRBJ1-5
v_call: TRBV6-2/TRBV6-3
clone_size: NA
d_call: TRBD1
cdr3_length: 21
cdr3_aa: CASSYIRRQPRGQGAPQPQHF
cdr3_nt: TGTGCCAGCAGTTACATTAGGAGACAACCCAGGGGACAGGGGGCGCCCCAGCCCCAGCATTTT

j_call: TRBJ1-1
v_call: TRBV7-9
clone_size: NA
d_call: TRBD1
cdr3_length: 14
cdr3_aa: CASSFSGGKAEAFF
cdr3_nt: TGTGCCAGCAGCTTCTCAGGGGGCAAGGCTGAAGCTTTCTTT

j_call: TRBJ1-1
v_call: TRBV12-3/TRBV12-4
clone_size: NA
d_call: NA
cdr3_length: 13
cdr3_aa: CASSFREDTEAFF
cdr3_nt: TGTGCCAGCAGTTTTAGGGAGGACACTGAAGCTTTCTTT

j_call: TRBJ2-3
v_call: TRBV19
clone_size: NA
d_call: TRBD2
cdr3_length: 16
cdr3_aa: CASNQMGGGSTDTQYF
cdr3_nt: TGTGCCAGTAATCAGATGGGCGGGGGGTCCACAGATACGCAGTATTTT